This T cell receptor (beta chain) derives from a study of CD8 T cells in Susac syndrome (dated by TCRdb to the late 2010s). Turning to the overall study: Whether CD8+ T cell activation and differentiation in Susac syndrome was antigen driven was tested using repertoire sequencing. Overall study results and their limits: The TCR sequencing and HLA analysis was acknowledged to have included a relatively small number of individuals.

RNA was extracted with the RNeasy kit and 0.5 to 1 ug was reverse transcribed using random hexamers. The immunoSEQ multiplex PCR assay, which covers 54 Vbeta and 13 Jbeta segments, was used to amplify TCR beta CDR3 regions. To correct PCR amplification bias, a synthetic template baseline was used for both primer optimization and computational correction. Processing in the source paper ran as follows. Only productive sequences were kept, with reads annotated to V, D and J genes according to IMGT and analyzed in immunoSEQ Analyzer. Clonality was computed as one minus Shannon entropy normalized by log2 of the number of productive unique sequences. Public and private clones were assessed among the 100 most prevalent clones of each patient and control. Susac-specific clones were defined as absent from healthy and MS cohorts, 1052 published viral clones and other ImmuneACCESS disease sequences. TCRdb reprocessed the public reads (quality trimming at Q25 with fastp, clone calling with MiXCR) and kept in-frame beta chains. Each record represents a unique CDR3 protein, reported with the most common genes and DNA among its rows. TCRdb's processing, not the study's, gives the V and J calls here. The sample records 170,000 or so distinct CDR3 sequences, approximately 93% of which are singletons. The ten largest account for around 0.097% of the sample.

High-throughput TCR beta sequencing profiled peripheral blood CD8+ and CD4+ T cells from healthy donors, Susac syndrome patients and multiple sclerosis patients. Treatment-naive patients with stable or active relapsing-remitting disease fulfilling revised McDonald criteria were used as multiple sclerosis controls. Bulk CD8+ and CD4+ T cells were purified by magnetic negative isolation, whereas CD8+ TEMRA cells were enriched by FACS. Blood was drawn into EDTA tubes, processed within 24 hours, and PBMCs were isolated by density gradient centrifugation. PBMCs destined for TCR sequencing were cryopreserved in liquid nitrogen and later thawed in a 37 °C water bath. A purity of at least 90% was achieved for sorted or isolated CD4+, CD8+ and CD8+ TEMRA cells. A note on this clonotype: Its antigen is still unknown. Per-nucleotide qualities are absent, and no much larger clonotype sits a single base away.

Sample: CD4+ T cells from PBMCs. The receptor was isolated from a human donor with multiple sclerosis.

The DNA is as follows: TGTGCCAGCAGTTTGTCGACAGAAAATCAGCCCCAGCATTTT. It specifies CASSLSTENQPQHF. Recombination linked TRBV28 to TRBJ1-5, with TRBD1 perhaps the D gene, on 5 matching bases. The CDR3 has 14 amino acids, counting the end cysteine and phenylalanine. The CDR3 DNA has 42 bases and is translated from base 1. V and J lose 3 bases and 4 bases, and a span of 10 bases separates them. The germline V gene provides CDR1 MDHEN and CDR2 SYDVKM.